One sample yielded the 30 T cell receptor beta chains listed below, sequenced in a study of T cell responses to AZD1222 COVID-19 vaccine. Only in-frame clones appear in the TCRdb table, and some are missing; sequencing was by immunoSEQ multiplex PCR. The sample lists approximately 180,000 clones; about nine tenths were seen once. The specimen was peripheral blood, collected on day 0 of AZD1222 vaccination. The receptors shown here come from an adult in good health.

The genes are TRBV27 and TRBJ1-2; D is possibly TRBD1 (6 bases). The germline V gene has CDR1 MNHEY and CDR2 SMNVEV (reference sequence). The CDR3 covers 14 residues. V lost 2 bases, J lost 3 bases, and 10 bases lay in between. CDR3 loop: CASSLVRGDYGYTF. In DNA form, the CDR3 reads TGTGCCAGCAGTTTAGTCAGGGGAGACTATGGCTACACCTTC.

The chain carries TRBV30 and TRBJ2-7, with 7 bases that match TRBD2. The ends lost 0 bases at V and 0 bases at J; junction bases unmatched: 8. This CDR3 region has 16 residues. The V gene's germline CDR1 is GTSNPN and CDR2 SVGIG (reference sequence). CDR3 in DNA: TGTGCCTGGAGTGTACTATCTAGCGGTACCTCCTACGAGCAGTACTTC. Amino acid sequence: CAWSVLSSGTSYEQYF.

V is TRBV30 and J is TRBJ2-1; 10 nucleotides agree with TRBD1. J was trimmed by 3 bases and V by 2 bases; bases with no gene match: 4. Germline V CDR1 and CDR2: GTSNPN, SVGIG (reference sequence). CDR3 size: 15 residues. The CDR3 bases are TGTGCCTGGAGTAGGGGGACAGGGGACTACAATGAGCAGTTCTTC. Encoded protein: CAWSRGTGDYNEQFF.

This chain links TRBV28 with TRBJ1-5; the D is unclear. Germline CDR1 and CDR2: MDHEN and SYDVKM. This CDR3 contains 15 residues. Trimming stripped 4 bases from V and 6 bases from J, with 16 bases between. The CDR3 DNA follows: TGTGCCAGCAGTTCACATCACCCCGATAGTCAGCCCCAGCATTTT. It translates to CASSSHHPDSQPQHF.

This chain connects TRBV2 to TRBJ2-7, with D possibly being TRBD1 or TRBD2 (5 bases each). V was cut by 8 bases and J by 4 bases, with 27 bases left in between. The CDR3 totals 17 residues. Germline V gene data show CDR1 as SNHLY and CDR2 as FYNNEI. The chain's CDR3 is CASGGSIGKHTLYEQYF. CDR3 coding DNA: TGTGCCAGCGGGGGTTCGATCGGCAAGCACACCTTATACGAGCAGTACTTC.

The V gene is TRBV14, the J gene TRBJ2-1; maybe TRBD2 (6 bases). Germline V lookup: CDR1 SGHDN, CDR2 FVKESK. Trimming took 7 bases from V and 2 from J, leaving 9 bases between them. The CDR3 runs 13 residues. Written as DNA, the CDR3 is TGTGCCAGCAACGCGGGACCCTACAATGAGCAGTTCTTC. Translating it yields CASNAGPYNEQFF. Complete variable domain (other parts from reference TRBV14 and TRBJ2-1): EAGVTQFPSHSVIEKGQTVTLRCDPISGHDNLYWYRRVMGKEIKFLLHFVKESKQDESGMPNNRFLAERTGGTYSTLKVQPAELEDSGVYFCASNAGPYNEQFFGPGTRLTVL.

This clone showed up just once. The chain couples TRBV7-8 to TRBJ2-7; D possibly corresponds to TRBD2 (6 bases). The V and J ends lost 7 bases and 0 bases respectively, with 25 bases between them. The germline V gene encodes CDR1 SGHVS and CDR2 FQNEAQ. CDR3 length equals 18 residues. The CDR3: CASTPRREAGLSSYEQYF. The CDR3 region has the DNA TGTGCCAGCACGCCACGGCGGGAAGCGGGCCTAAGCTCCTACGAGCAGTACTTC.

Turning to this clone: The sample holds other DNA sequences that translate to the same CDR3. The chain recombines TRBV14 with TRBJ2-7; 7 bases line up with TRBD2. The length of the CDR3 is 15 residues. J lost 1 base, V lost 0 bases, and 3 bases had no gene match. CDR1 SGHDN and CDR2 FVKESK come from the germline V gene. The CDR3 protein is CASSQDPGRSYEQYF. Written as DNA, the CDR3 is TGTGCCAGCAGCCAAGATCCCGGGAGGTCCTACGAGCAGTACTTC.

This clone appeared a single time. The CDR3: CATSREEGRSRSSTDTQYF. The CDR3, as DNA: TGTGCCACCAGCAGAGAGGAAGGGCGGAGTAGATCTAGCACAGATACGCAGTATTTT. The chain recombines TRBV15 with TRBJ2-3; no definite D call. The CDR3 has 19 residues. V was shortened by 0 bases and J by 0 bases, with 19 bases between the two germline ends. Germline CDR1 and CDR2: LNHNV and YYDKDF (reference sequence).

CDR3 region: CASRIDRERGNTIYF. Here the CDR3 DNA reads TGTGCCAGCAGAATCGACAGGGAAAGGGGAAACACCATATATTTT. V is TRBV6-5 and J is TRBJ1-3, with TRBD1 identical over 7 bases. Germline-derived CDR1 and CDR2 are MNHEY and SVGAGI. With V trimmed by 6 bases and J by 4 bases, 9 bases remained unmatched. The CDR3 totals 15 residues.

The CDR3 sequence is CASSTVTVGWYTGELFF. The CDR3 nucleotides read TGTGCCAGTAGTACCGTGACAGTGGGGTGGTACACCGGGGAGCTGTTTTTT. The gene calls are TRBV19 and TRBJ2-2; possible D gene TRBD1, 5 bases. This CDR3 is built from 17 residues. CDR1 is LNHDA and CDR2 is SQIVND in the germline V gene (reference sequence). V was shortened by 4 bases and J by 3 bases, with 18 bases between the two germline ends.

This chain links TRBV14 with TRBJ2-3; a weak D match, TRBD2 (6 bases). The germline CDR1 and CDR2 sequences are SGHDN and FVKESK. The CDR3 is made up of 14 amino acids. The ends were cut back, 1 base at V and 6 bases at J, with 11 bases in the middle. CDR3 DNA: TGTGCCAGCAGCCAAGGACTAGTGTCTGATACGCAGTATTTT. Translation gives CASSQGLVSDTQYF.

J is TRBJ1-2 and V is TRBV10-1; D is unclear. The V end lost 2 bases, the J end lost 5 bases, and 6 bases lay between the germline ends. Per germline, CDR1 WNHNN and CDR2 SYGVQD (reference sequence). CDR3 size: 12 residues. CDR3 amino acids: CASSERLYGYTF. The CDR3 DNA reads TGCGCCAGCAGTGAGAGACTTTATGGCTACACCTTC.

CDR3 bases: TGTGCCAGCAGGACCGACCGGCTAAGTGACTACACCTTC. Amino acids: CASRTDRLSDYTF. The chain uses TRBV21-1 and TRBJ1-2. TRBV21-1 is an annotated pseudogene. The CDR3 covers 13 residues.

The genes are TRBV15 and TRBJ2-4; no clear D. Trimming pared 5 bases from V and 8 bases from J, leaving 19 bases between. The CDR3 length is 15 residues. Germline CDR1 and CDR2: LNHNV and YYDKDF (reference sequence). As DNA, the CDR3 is TGTGCCACCAGCCCTCAAGGGTCCATCAAGGACATTCAGTACTTC. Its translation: CATSPQGSIKDIQYF.

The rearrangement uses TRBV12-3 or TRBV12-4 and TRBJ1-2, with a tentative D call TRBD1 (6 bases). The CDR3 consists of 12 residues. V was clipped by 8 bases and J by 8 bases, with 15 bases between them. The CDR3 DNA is TGTGCCAGCCGTAGCAGGGGCGAAGGCTACACCTTC. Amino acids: CASRSRGEGYTF.

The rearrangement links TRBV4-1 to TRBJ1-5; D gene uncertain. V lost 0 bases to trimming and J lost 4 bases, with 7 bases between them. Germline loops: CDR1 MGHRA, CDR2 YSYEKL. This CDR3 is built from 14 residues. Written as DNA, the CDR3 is TGCGCCAGCAGCCAAGAAATGTCGAATCAGCCCCAGCATTTT. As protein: CASSQEMSNQPQHF.

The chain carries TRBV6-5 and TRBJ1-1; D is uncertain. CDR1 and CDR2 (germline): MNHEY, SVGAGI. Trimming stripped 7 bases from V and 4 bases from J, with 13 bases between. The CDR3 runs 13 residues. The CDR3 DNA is TGTGCCAGCAATCGCGGGTATGGCACTGAAGCTTTCTTT. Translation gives CASNRGYGTEAFF.

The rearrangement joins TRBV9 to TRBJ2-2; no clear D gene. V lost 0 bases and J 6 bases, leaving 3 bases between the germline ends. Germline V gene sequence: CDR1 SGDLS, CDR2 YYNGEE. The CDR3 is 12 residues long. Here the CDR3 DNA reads TGTGCCAGCAGCGTAGGTCCCGGGGAGCTGTTTTTT. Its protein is CASSVGPGELFF.

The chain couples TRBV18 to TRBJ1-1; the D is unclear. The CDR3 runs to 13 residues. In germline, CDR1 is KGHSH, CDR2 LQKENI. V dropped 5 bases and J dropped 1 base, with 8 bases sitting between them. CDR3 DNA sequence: TGTGCCAGCTCAGGGCAGGAGAACACTGAAGCTTTCTTT. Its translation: CASSGQENTEAFF.

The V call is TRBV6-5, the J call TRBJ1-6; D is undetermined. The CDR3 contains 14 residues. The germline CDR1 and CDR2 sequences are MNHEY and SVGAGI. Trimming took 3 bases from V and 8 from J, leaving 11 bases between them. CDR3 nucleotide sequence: TGTGCCAGCAGTTATTTTGTGTCGGATTCACCCCTCCACTTT. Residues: CASSYFVSDSPLHF.

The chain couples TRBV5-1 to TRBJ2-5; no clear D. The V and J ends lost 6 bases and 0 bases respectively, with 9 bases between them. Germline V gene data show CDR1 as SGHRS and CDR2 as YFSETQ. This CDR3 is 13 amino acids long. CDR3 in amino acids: CASTAGDQETQYF. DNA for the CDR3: TGCGCCAGCACGGCAGGAGACCAAGAGACCCAGTACTTC.

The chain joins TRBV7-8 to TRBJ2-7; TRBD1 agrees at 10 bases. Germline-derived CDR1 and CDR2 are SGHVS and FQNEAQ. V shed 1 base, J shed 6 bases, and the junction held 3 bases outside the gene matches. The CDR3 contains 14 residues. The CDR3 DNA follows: TGTGCCAGCAGCTTAGGGGGGGACAGGGGCGAGCAGTACTTC. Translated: CASSLGGDRGEQYF.

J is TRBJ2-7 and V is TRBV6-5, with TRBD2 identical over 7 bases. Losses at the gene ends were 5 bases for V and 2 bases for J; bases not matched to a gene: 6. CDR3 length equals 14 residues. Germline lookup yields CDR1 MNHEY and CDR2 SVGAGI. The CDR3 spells CASSPGLLTYEQYF. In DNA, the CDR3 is TGTGCCAGCAGTCCGGGACTACTGACCTACGAGCAGTACTTC.

CDR3 coding DNA: TGTGCCAGCAGTAAACACGCCCTGAAGGGACTCACAGATACGCAGTATTTT. It encodes CASSKHALKGLTDTQYF. The chain has TRBV28 and TRBJ2-3; D is perhaps TRBD2 (6 bases). CDR1 and CDR2 from the germline V gene are MDHEN and SYDVKM. The CDR3 is 17 residues long. The V end was cut by 5 bases, the J end by 2 bases, with 20 bases between.

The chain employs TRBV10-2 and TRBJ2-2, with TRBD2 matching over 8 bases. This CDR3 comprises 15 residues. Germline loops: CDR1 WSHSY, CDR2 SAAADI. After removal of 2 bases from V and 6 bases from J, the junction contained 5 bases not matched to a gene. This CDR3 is CASSEPGLGSGELFF. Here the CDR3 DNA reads TGCGCCAGCAGTGAGCCGGGACTAGGCTCCGGGGAGCTGTTTTTT.

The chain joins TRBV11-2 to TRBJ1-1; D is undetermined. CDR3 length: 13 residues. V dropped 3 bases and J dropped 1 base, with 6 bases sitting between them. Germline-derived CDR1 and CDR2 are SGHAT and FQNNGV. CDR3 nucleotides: TGTGCCAGCAGCTTCCCAGGGAACACTGAAGCTTTCTTT. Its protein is CASSFPGNTEAFF.

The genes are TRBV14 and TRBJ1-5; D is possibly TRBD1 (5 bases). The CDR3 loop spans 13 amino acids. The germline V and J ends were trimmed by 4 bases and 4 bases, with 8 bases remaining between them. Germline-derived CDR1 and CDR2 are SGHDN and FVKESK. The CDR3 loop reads CASSPEGNQPQHF. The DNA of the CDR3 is TGTGCCAGCAGCCCGGAGGGGAATCAGCCCCAGCATTTT.

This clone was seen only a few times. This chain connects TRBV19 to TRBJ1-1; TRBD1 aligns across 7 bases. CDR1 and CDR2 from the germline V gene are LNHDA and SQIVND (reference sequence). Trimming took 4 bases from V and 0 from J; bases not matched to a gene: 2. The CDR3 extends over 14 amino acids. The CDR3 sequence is CASSTGTVNTEAFF. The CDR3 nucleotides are TGTGCCAGTAGTACGGGGACAGTGAACACTGAAGCTTTCTTT.

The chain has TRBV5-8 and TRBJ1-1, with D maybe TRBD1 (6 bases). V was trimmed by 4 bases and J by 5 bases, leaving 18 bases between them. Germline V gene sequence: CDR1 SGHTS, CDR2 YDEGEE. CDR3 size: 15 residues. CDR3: CASSPFRKGGTEAFF. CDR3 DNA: TGTGCCAGCAGCCCGTTCCGGAAGGGGGGGACTGAAGCTTTCTTT.